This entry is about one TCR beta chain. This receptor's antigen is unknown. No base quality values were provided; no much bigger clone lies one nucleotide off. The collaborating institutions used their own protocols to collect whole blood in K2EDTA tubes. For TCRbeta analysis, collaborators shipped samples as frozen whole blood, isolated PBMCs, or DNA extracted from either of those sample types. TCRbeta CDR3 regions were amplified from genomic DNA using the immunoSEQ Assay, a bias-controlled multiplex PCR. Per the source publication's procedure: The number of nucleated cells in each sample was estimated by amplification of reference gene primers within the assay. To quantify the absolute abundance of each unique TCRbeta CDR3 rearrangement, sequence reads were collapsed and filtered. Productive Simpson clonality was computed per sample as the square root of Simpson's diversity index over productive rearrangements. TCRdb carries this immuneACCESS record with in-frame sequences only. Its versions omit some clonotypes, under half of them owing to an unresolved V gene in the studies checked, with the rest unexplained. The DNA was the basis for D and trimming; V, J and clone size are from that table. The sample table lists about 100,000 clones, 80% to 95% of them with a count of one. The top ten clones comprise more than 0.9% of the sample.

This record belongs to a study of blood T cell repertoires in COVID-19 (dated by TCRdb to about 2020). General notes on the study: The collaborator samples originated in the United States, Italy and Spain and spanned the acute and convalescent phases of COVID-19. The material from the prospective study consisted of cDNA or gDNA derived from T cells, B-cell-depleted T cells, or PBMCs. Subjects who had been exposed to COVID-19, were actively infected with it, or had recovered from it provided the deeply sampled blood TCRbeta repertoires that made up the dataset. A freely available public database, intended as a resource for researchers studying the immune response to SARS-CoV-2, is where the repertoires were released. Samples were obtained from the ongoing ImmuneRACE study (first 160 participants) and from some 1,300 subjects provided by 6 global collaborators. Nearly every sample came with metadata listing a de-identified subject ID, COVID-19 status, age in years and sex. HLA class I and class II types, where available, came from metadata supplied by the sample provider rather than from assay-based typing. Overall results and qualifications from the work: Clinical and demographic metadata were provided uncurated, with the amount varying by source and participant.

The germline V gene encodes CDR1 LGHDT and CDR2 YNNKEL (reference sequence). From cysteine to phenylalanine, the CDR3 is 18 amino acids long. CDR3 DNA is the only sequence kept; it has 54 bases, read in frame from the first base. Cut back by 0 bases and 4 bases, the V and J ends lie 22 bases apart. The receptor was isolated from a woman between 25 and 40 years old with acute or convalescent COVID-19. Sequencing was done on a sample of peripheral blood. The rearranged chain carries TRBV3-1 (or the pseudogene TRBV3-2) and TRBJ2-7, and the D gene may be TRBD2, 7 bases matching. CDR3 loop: CASSQDVRGLISLYEQYF. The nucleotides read TGTGCCAGCAGCCAAGATGTGCGGGGGCTTATTTCACTGTACGAGCAGTACTTC.